The T cell receptor beta chain described here comes from a study of post-analysis software for immune sequencing data. The wider study: The disease courses spanned relapsing-remitting, secondary progressive and progressive-relapsing forms of multiple sclerosis. Study results and limitations: Strong co-clustering by F measure linked samples that shared a preparation batch. In patients, TRBV5-6, TRBV5-1 and TRBV20-1 belonged to roughly five TRBV segments found more frequently than in controls. Multiple sclerosis was associated with a significant reduction in normalized Chao1 diversity relative to controls.

J was trimmed by 6 bases and V by 5 bases; bases with no gene match: 10. The CDR3 consists of 14 residues. Germline assignment: CDR1 SGHTA and CDR2 FQGNSA. This clonotype was observed a single time. Antigen: not known. The library was made from cDNA and included unique molecular identifiers. A population of about 0.95 to 11 million T cells gave rise to roughly 0.5 million cDNA molecules. TCRdb itself ran the PCR reads through MiXCR, one entry per CDR3 protein. The sample contains fewer than 850,000 distinct CDR3 sequences, just under 30% of which appear only once. The material sequenced was blood. The sequence came from a girl aged 5 to 17 with multiple sclerosis. The J gene is TRBJ2-7, the V gene TRBV7-2, with 7 bases matching TRBD2. The CDR3 loop reads CASSPRPGGSEQYF. Here the CDR3 DNA reads TGTGCCAGCAGCCCCCGGCCGGGGGGTAGCGAGCAGTACTTC.